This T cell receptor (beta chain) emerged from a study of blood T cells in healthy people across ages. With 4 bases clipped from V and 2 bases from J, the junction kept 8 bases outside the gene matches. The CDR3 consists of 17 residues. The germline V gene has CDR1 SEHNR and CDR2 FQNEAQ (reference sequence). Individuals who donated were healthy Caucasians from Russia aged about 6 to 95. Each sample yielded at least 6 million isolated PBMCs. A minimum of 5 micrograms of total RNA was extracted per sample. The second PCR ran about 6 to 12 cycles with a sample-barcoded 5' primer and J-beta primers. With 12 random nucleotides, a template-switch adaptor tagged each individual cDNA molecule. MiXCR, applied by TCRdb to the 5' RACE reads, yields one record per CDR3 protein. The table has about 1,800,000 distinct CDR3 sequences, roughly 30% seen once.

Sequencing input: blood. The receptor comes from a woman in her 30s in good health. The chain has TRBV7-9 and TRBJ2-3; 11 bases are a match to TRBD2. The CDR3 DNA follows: TGTGCCAGCAGCTGGCCTTTTAGCGGGGGGGCCACAGATACGCAGTATTTT. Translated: CASSWPFSGGATDTQYF.